This T cell receptor (beta chain) was identified during a study of lymphopenia after photon versus proton radiotherapy. The V end lost 0 bases, the J end lost 5 bases, and 13 bases lay between the germline ends. Germline lookup yields CDR1 SEHNR and CDR2 FQNEAQ (reference sequence). This CDR3 is built from 15 residues. Assay used: immunoSEQ multiplex PCR; TCRdb lists only in-frame clones, some missing. The sample holds about 50,000 clones; around 83% are singletons and the top ten take less than 35%. Study results and caveats: Proton therapy kept repertoires fairly stable, unlike photons, which gained effector/memory cells. Survival link was tested only in deceased patients; proton benefit remains a possibility. After lymphocyte nadir, photon-treated repertoires showed oligoclonal expansion, especially CD8+ Temra.

This clone was observed a single time. The antigen is undetermined. The chain employs TRBV7-9 and TRBJ2-5; the D call may be TRBD1 or TRBD2 (6 bases each). The source is a man aged 50 to 59 with gastric cancer. Sequences were derived from peripheral blood, sampled from a patient treated with photon-based radiotherapy. The CDR3 DNA reads TGTGCCAGCAGCTTAGCGCGGCTAGGGGGGGAGACCCAGTACTTC. Translated, it gives CASSLARLGGETQYF. Filled out from reference TRBV7-9 and TRBJ2-5, the complete variable domain reads DTGVSQNPRHKITKRGQNVTFRCDPISEHNRLYWYRQTLGQGPEFLTYFQNEAQLEKSRLLSDRFSAERPKGSFSTLEIQRTEQGDSAMYLCASSLARLGGETQYFGPGTRLLVL.